Included here is one T cell receptor beta chain sequence, with context. No antigen is known for it. No clone much larger than this one lies a single base away; base qualities are absent. The same CDR3 is also encoded by other DNA sequences in this sample. CD8 naive samples consisted of CD45RO-negative cells that were positively selected for CCR7, yielding a CD45RA+CCR7+ population without TemRA cells. The donors were healthy, HIV-negative adults who had no recently reported acute infections or vaccinations. Every donor was a Caucasian adult residing in Nashville, Tennessee, USA. Blood was obtained by leukapheresis, after which PBMCs were separated by Ficoll-Histopaque density gradient centrifugation and cryopreserved in liquid nitrogen vapor phase. Analytical flow cytometry was used to check the purity and quantity of each magnetically sorted T cell population. From each sorted fraction, genomic DNA was isolated and quantified by UV absorbance on a Nanodrop 2000c.

The data are from a study of shared clonotypes between healthy human individuals (dated by TCRdb to about 2020). Describing the broader study: Two women and a few men aged 18 to 49 years were included in the cohort. Per donor, three plates each were used for CD4 naive and CD4 memory, two for CD8 naive, and one for CD8 memory. Blood TCR repertoires of about 5 healthy adults were deeply sequenced to estimate repertoire size and the extent of clonotype sharing between individuals. To increase sequencing depth and limit assay-specific biases, different laboratories used diverse techniques to prepare libraries and sequence TCR repertoires. Each donor's leukapheresis produced roughly between roughly 0.85 and 9.5 billion PBMCs. The research as a whole found: Naive subsets generally had larger estimated clonotype richness than memory subsets. The small number of donors limited the genetic and exposure-history diversity represented. Across a handful of donors, roughly 5.4% of naive CD4, approximately 3.6% of naive CD8, under 2.5% of memory CD4, and under 0.45% of memory CD8 clonotypes were shared. Rarefaction of sorted-subset datasets indicated incomplete sequencing despite the large sequencing depth. Clonotypes shared by all four sorted-subset donors showed higher generation probabilities than non-shared clonotypes. Sampling was restricted to blood, and TCR repertoires in tissues likely differ from the TCR repertoires found in blood. Pairwise subsampling indicated that sequencing depth was expected to affect the degree of clonotype sharing among donors.

TCR CDR3 regions were amplified from genomic DNA by multiplex PCR using the deep immunoSEQ assay. Extracted genomic DNA from each cell subset was spread evenly across all wells of several immunoSEQ 96-well plates, with each plate serving as a replicate. For sorted subsets, roughly 0.2 ug genomic DNA, equal to 25,000 to 35,000 T cell genomes, was loaded into each replicate PCR. Purified libraries were quantified with a Qubit 3.0 fluorometer, sized on a Bioanalyzer 2100, and re-quantified with the KAPA Library Quantification kit. Every immunoSEQ 96-well plate was sequenced on a separate single-read 150-cycle Illumina NextSeq 550 flow cell. On the authors' methods: The immunoSEQ output contained only junctional sequences without quality scores, so filtering could not match that applied to full-length reads. To assign V/J genes and CDR3, sequences were annotated against IMGT germline references using PyIR, a Python wrapper for IgBLAST v1.9. Any read was removed if the V/J assignment was weak (E-value above 1e-6), the CDR3 was missing, or the read contained stop codons, out-of-frame junctions, or ambiguous translated residues. V3J clonotypes were defined as sequences sharing an identical inferred V gene, J gene, and CDR3 amino acid sequence. Percentage overlap between repertoires was calculated by dividing the number of shared unique clonotypes by the size of the smaller repertoire. Richness of each repertoire was evaluated using RTK rarefaction, the Chao1 estimator, and Recon v2.1 estimates of unobserved clonotypes. Generation probabilities for all TCRbeta clonotypes obtained by the gDNA method from a handful of donors were computed using OLGA. The table comes from immuneACCESS by way of TCRdb, which keeps in-frame sequences with V and J called. Part of the clones is missing from these tables; in studies checked, under half for an unresolved V gene and the rest for unknown reasons. V and J calls and clone size come straight from that table; D and trimming were deduced from the DNA. In this sample the table shows hundreds of thousands of clones, approximately 96% of which occur a single time. The ten largest make up roughly 0.12% of the sample.

The germline V gene (reference sequence) gives CDR1 as SGHNT and CDR2 as YYREEE. Its CDR3 holds 13 amino acids, cysteine through phenylalanine. Only CDR3 DNA remains: 39 bases, in frame from the first base. V is clipped by 3 bases and J by 1 base, and the sequence between their germline boundaries is 7 bases long. The sequenced sample consisted of naive CD8+ T cells sorted from blood. The meaning of the sample's cell subset or site label: CD45RA+CCR7+. Rearrangement joined TRBV5-4 to TRBJ2-5; the D gene lacks a confident call. The TCR originated in a woman under 40 in good health. The CDR3 protein: CASSSESQETQYF. The DNA sequence follows: TGTGCCAGCAGCTCTGAATCCCAAGAGACCCAGTACTTC.